This TCR beta chain appears in the sequencing data of a study of shared clonotypes between healthy human individuals. Study results and limitations: Sorted-subset sequencing, rarefaction showed, was incomplete despite large depth. Measured sharing among donors was expected to vary with sequencing depth.

As to this clone: The antigen remains undetermined.

Trimming removed 5 bases from V and 6 bases from J, with 11 bases in between. Germline values: CDR1 SEHNR, CDR2 FQNEAQ (reference sequence). This CDR3 region has 14 residues. An even split of each subset's genomic DNA across several immunoSEQ plates was performed. Profiled with immunoSEQ multiplex PCR; TCRdb holds only in-frame clones, not every one. The sample holds around 2.5 million clones; 90% to 95% are singletons and the top ten take 0.35% to 0.45%. The sample consisted of naive CD4+ T cells from PBMCs. Sample subset: CD45RA+ positively selected. V gene TRBV7-9 combines with J gene TRBJ1-6; perhaps TRBD1 as D (6 bases). This clonotype was obtained from a man younger than 30 in good health. Some clones in this sample may be carry-over from other donors' samples. The CDR3 loop is CASSAYRVNSPLHF. CDR3 in DNA: TGTGCCAGCAGCGCGTACAGGGTTAATTCACCCCTCCACTTT.